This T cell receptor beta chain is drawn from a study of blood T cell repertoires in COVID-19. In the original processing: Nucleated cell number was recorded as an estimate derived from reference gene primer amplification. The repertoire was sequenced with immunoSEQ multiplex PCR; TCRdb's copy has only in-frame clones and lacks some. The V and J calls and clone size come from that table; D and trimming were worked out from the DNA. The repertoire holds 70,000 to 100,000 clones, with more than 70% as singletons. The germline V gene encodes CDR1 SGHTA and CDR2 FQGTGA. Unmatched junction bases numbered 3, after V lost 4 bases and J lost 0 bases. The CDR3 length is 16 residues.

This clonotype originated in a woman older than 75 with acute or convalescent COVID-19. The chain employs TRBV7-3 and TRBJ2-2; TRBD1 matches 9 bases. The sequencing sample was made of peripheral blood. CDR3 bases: TGTGCCAGCAGCTCTAGACAGGGGGCGAACACCGGGGAGCTGTTTTTT. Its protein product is CASSSRQGANTGELFF.